This is a list of T cell receptor beta chains from one sample in a study of CD8 T cells in Susac syndrome. TCRdb analysed the immunoSEQ multiplex PCR reads with MiXCR anew, one entry per CDR3 protein. The sample yields 90,000 to 150,000 distinct CDR3 sequences, around 93% seen once. The material sequenced was CD8+ T cells from PBMCs. These receptors were taken from a human donor in good health. The conserved cysteine and the conserved F or W are not part of the CDR3 here.

V	J	CDR3
TRBV4-3	TRBJ2-7	ASSQDSVKGNYEQY
TRBV7-2	TRBJ1-2	ASIRSGTEPTNYGYT
TRBV7-9	TRBJ1-2	ASSLGTGFYGYT
TRBV20-1	TRBJ1-2	SAGGQGRRGYT
TRBV20-1	TRBJ1-2	SARPTGGGGGYT
TRBV12-3/TRBV12-4	TRBJ1-2	ASSSREGYT
TRBV7-2	TRBJ1-1	ASSRGQGRVRNTEAF
TRBV3-1	TRBJ2-4	ASSQDRVLARVTSAKNIQY
TRBV6-6	TRBJ2-1	ASGRGLQSIDNEQF
TRBV21-1	TRBJ2-1	ASGPGTSYNEQF
TRBV7-9	TRBJ1-5	ASSAGGPQH
TRBV7-8	TRBJ2-5	ASSSPSGGGPLRQTQY
TRBV19	TRBJ1-3	ASSISRTSGNTIY
TRBV19	TRBJ1-5	ASSWQTGPAGQPQH
TRBV7-2	TRBJ2-1	ASSLSPAYNEQF
TRBV18	TRBJ2-7	ASSGTGSYEQY
TRBV4-2	TRBJ2-3	ASSQDAAPSTDTQY
TRBV6-2/TRBV6-3	TRBJ2-3	ASSIHSDLTDTQY
TRBV5-1	TRBJ2-7	ASSGKASYEQY
TRBV7-3	TRBJ2-1	ASSLTSVSPYNEQF
TRBV5-6	TRBJ1-3	ASSPRTGQLSGNTIY
TRBV30	TRBJ1-1	AWSWDGQGNTEAF
TRBV5-6	TRBJ2-2	ASSGLAGSNTGELF
TRBV28	TRBJ1-1	ASTPPYSEAF
TRBV4-1	TRBJ1-3	ASSQGVRNAGNTIY
TRBV7-2	TRBJ2-7	ASSLAATDGYEQY
TRBV7-2	TRBJ1-1	ASSLDATNTEAF
TRBV7-2	TRBJ1-5	ASSDRQGTSNQPQH
TRBV20-1	TRBJ2-7	SARDHTGTSGYEQY
TRBV6-1	TRBJ2-7	ASSELETPSYEQY
TRBV9	TRBJ1-5	ASSETGLDWPQH
TRBV2	TRBJ1-2	ASSAGRAMDGYT
TRBV3-1	TRBJ1-3	ASSPIRPSGSGNTIY
TRBV7-2	TRBJ2-5	ASSFRAGGRETQY
TRBV5-1	TRBJ2-2	ASRVNSRANTGELF
TRBV30	TRBJ2-1	AWSVSSPGAKSVTSV
TRBV7-9	TRBJ1-2	ASSLINYGYT
TRBV10-3	TRBJ1-1	AISKMNTEAF
TRBV20-1	TRBJ1-1	SALSGGASTEAF
TRBV7-9	TRBJ1-3	ASSLVRGNTIY
TRBV4-1	TRBJ1-5	ASSQVVGQGPQPQH